Presented here are 28 T cell receptor beta chains from one specimen sequenced in a study of T-cell reconstitution after alpha-beta-depleted transplantation in children. Unique molecular identifiers were used in preparing the TCRbeta library. Each CDR3 protein is one row after TCRdb ran MiXCR on the PCR reads. The table lists roughly 300,000 distinct CDR3 sequences, 9.9% of them singletons, with roughly a tenth in the top ten. This specimen consisted of PBMCs from the stem cell graft donor, obtained from the stem cell graft. The receptors here all came from a human donor who donated a stem cell graft to a child with SCID.

In this sample, this clonotype turned up a few times. The genes are TRBV5-5 and TRBJ2-7, with D perhaps matching TRBD1 or TRBD2 (5 bases each). Germline values: CDR1 SGHKS, CDR2 YYEKEE (reference sequence). V dropped 4 bases and J dropped 2 bases, with 16 bases sitting between them. The CDR3 spans 15 residues. CDR3 loop: CASSLFKGRAYEQYF. CDR3 sequence (DNA): TGTGCCAGCAGCCTATTCAAGGGACGAGCCTACGAGCAGTACTTC.

This clonotype was seen ten or more times. The chain recombines TRBV24-1 with TRBJ2-2; the match to TRBD2 covers 7 bases. This CDR3 has 14 residues. Trimming at V came to 5 bases and at J to 6 bases, leaving 5 bases not matched to a gene. The germline CDR1 and CDR2 sequences are KGHDR and SFDVKD. As DNA, the CDR3 is TGTGCCACCAGTGCTGGGAGGGTATCCGGGGAGCTGTTTTTT. It translates to CATSAGRVSGELFF.

The V gene is TRBV5-1, the J gene TRBJ1-5; TRBD1 is a possible D gene (5 bases). CDR3 length equals 15 residues. Germline V gene sequence: CDR1 SGHRS, CDR2 YFSETQ. The V gene lost 0 bases and the J gene lost 7 bases, with 14 bases spanning the gap. CDR3 sequence (DNA): TGCGCCAGCAGCTTGGGAGAGGGGCCGAGCCAGCCCCAGCATTTT. Amino acids: CASSLGEGPSQPQHF.

The sample holds many counts of this clonotype. V is TRBV20-1 and J is TRBJ2-5; TRBD1 is a possible D gene (5 bases). Germline values: CDR1 DFQATT, CDR2 SNEGSKA (reference sequence). The CDR3 sequence is 13 residues long. Trimming took 6 bases from V and 5 from J, leaving 16 bases between them. The CDR3 is CSAAEAGKETQYF. CDR3 sequence (DNA): TGCAGTGCCGCAGAAGCAGGGAAGGAGACCCAGTACTTC.

There are a few counts of this clonotype. This chain uses TRBV10-3 with TRBJ2-5, with 7 bases that match TRBD1. CDR3 length: 13 amino acids. With V trimmed by 6 bases and J by 5 bases, 6 bases remained unmatched. Germline lookup yields CDR1 ENHRY and CDR2 SYGVKD. CDR3 sequence: CAIRETGSETQYF. CDR3 sequence (DNA): TGTGCCATCAGGGAGACAGGGAGCGAGACCCAGTACTTC.

This clonotype was picked up a small number of times. The V gene is TRBV7-8, the J gene TRBJ2-3; 7 positions match TRBD1. V was clipped by 5 bases and J by 0 bases; unmatched bases: 5. CDR3 length: 15 residues. Germline V gene sequence: CDR1 SGHVS, CDR2 FQNEAQ. The CDR3 loop is CASSADRVSTDTQYF. CDR3 in DNA: TGTGCCAGCAGCGCAGACAGGGTTAGCACAGATACGCAGTATTTT.

The CDR3 nucleotides read TGTGCCAGCAGCCAACACCCGGGACAGGCTTATAGCAATCAGCCCCAGCATTTT. Protein product: CASSQHPGQAYSNQPQHF. V is TRBV2 and J is TRBJ1-5; 8 bases fit TRBD1. The CDR3 has 18 amino acids. CDR1 and CDR2 (germline): SNHLY, FYNNEI. V lost 6 bases, J lost 0 bases, and 13 bases stayed unmatched.

This chain joins TRBV12-3 or TRBV12-4 and TRBJ2-5; the D is unclear. The CDR3 is 14 amino acids. V was clipped by 5 bases and J by 5 bases, with 15 bases between them. The CDR3 loop is CASSPRSLGETQYF. CDR3 DNA sequence: TGTGCCAGCAGTCCGCGGAGCTTGGGGGAGACCCAGTACTTC.

This clonotype was counted a few times. In DNA, the CDR3 is TGTGCCAGCAGTTATCGTCCGGGAAGCATGAACACTGAAGCTTTCTTT. Its translation is CASSYRPGSMNTEAFF. The rearrangement links TRBV6-5 to TRBJ1-1; D call uncertain. There are 16 residues in the CDR3. V was clipped by 3 bases and J by 0 bases, with 14 bases between them. Germline V gene sequence: CDR1 MNHEY, CDR2 SVGAGI.

This clonotype was found a few times. CDR3: CASRLDSPRSETQYF. The CDR3 DNA reads as TGTGCCAGCAGGTTGGACAGCCCTAGATCGGAGACCCAGTACTTC. This chain connects TRBV6-1 to TRBJ2-5; D is possibly TRBD1 (6 bases). V dropped 6 bases and J dropped 5 bases, with 19 bases sitting between them. CDR3 size: 15 residues. Germline V gene lookup returns CDR1 MNHNS and CDR2 SASEGT.

V is TRBV12-3 or TRBV12-4 and J is TRBJ2-7; D possibly corresponds to TRBD2 (6 bases). The CDR3 extends over 14 amino acids. Trimming left V 5 bases short and J 4 bases short, with 15 bases between. The chain's CDR3 is CASSPVLGGYEQYF. CDR3 DNA sequence: TGTGCCAGCAGTCCGGTATTAGGAGGGTACGAGCAGTACTTC.

This clonotype was observed a handful of times. The gene calls are TRBV20-1 and TRBJ2-4; the match to TRBD1 covers 9 bases. Germline trimming cut 1 base from V and 1 base from J; bases unmatched to any gene: 2. CDR1 and CDR2 (germline): DFQATT, SNEGSKA (reference sequence). The CDR3 has 15 amino acids. CDR3 amino acids: CSARGGQGAKNIQYF. The CDR3 coding sequence is TGCAGTGCTAGAGGAGGACAGGGGGCCAAAAACATTCAGTACTTC.

This clonotype was recorded a few times. The chain employs TRBV20-1 and TRBJ1-1; 10 bases are a match to TRBD1. J was trimmed by 1 base and V by 4 bases; bases with no gene match: 3. This CDR3 is 14 amino acids long. Germline loops: CDR1 DFQATT, CDR2 SNEGSKA (reference sequence). The chain's CDR3 is CSAKWDRGNTEAFF. The DNA for the CDR3 is TGCAGTGCTAAATGGGACAGGGGGAACACTGAAGCTTTCTTT.

This clonotype was observed a few times. The chain carries TRBV12-3 or TRBV12-4 and TRBJ1-6; D remains unclear. V was cut by 7 bases and J by 8 bases, with 12 bases left in between. CDR3 length: 13 amino acids. The CDR3 coding sequence is TGTGCCAGCACGCTACGGAGGGATTCACCCCTCCACTTT. This translates into CASTLRRDSPLHF.

This clonotype was seen repeatedly, ten times or more. This sequence joins TRBV29-1 and TRBJ2-7; a weak D match, TRBD1 (5 bases). Between the trimmed V and J ends, which lost 4 bases and 4 bases, there was a span of 11 bases. The CDR3 has 12 amino acids. CDR1 SQVTM and CDR2 ANQGSEA come from the germline V gene. Written as DNA, the CDR3 is TGCAGCGTTGGGCAGGGTATTTACGAGCAGTACTTC. This codes for CSVGQGIYEQYF.

The V gene is TRBV29-1, the J gene TRBJ2-1; maybe TRBD1 (5 bases). CDR1 is SQVTM, CDR2 ANQGSEA, per germline. The CDR3 is 14 amino acids. Trimming took off 1 base at V and 2 bases at J, with 9 bases between the two ends. The CDR3 coding sequence is TGCAGCGTTGAAGCAGGGTCTACCTACAATGAGCAGTTCTTC. It is translated as CSVEAGSTYNEQFF.

The rearrangement links TRBV2 to TRBJ1-5; D uncertain. Germline V gene sequence: CDR1 SNHLY, CDR2 FYNNEI. CDR3 size: 17 residues. The ends were cut back, 3 bases at V and 0 bases at J, with 15 bases in the middle. Here the CDR3 reads CASSDNVRSNSNQPQHF. Here the CDR3 DNA reads TGTGCCAGCAGTGATAATGTCCGTTCAAATAGCAATCAGCCCCAGCATTTT.

This clonotype was found many times. The rearrangement uses TRBV5-1 and TRBJ1-6; TRBD1 agrees at 7 bases. The germline V gene encodes CDR1 SGHRS and CDR2 YFSETQ. V was pared by 4 bases and J by 3 bases, with 4 bases of the junction left unmatched. The CDR3 covers 15 residues. DNA for the CDR3: TGCGCCAGCAGCACCGGACAGGTCTATAATTCACCCCTCCACTTT. Amino acids: CASSTGQVYNSPLHF.

This clonotype was seen repeatedly, ten times or more. The rearrangement joins TRBV6-2 or TRBV6-3 to TRBJ2-7, with D possibly matching TRBD1 (6 bases). The CDR3 is 12 residues long. V was cut by 10 bases and J by 1 base, with 11 bases left in between. Germline assignment: CDR1 MNHEY and CDR2 SVGEGT. The CDR3: CATLDRSYEQYF. The CDR3 bases are TGTGCCACTTTGGACAGATCCTACGAGCAGTACTTC.

This clonotype was observed a handful of times. The chain uses TRBV5-1 and TRBJ2-2; D perhaps matches TRBD2 (6 bases). The length of the CDR3 is 16 residues. Deletions cut 6 bases from V and 5 bases from J, with 20 bases between. Germline-derived CDR1 and CDR2 are SGHRS and YFSETQ. The CDR3 region has the DNA TGCGCCAGCACAGGGCGGGGAAGAGGTCGGACCGGGGAGCTGTTTTTT. This sequence encodes CASTGRGRGRTGELFF. The variable domain in full, with the rest retrieved from reference TRBV5-1 and TRBJ2-2, is KAGVTQTPRYLIKTRGQQVTLSCSPISGHRSVSWYQQTPGQGLQFLFEYFSETQRNKGNFPGRFSGRQFSNSRSEMNVSTLELGDSALYLCASTGRGRGRTGELFFGEGSRLTVL.

This clonotype was seen ten or more times. The V gene is TRBV10-3, the J gene TRBJ2-5, with TRBD2 matching over 14 bases. The junction had 5 bases not matched to a gene; V was cut back by 5 bases and J by 3 bases. This CDR3 comprises 16 residues. The germline CDR1 and CDR2 sequences are ENHRY and SYGVKD. This CDR3 reads CAISPGLAGAEETQYF. As DNA, the CDR3 is TGTGCCATCAGTCCGGGACTAGCGGGGGCAGAAGAGACCCAGTACTTC.

The chain links TRBV5-1 to TRBJ2-3, with a weak D call TRBD2 (7 bases). This CDR3 has 16 residues. The V gene lost 1 base and the J gene lost 6 bases, with 18 bases spanning the gap. Germline CDR1 SGHRS, CDR2 YFSETQ. The CDR3 is CASSLKVAGAGDTQYF. CDR3 DNA: TGCGCCAGCAGCTTGAAAGTTGCGGGGGCCGGGGATACGCAGTATTTT.

This clonotype showed up just a few times. This chain uses TRBV20-1 with TRBJ1-5; D is ambiguous. The V and J ends lost 0 bases and 7 bases respectively, with 13 bases between them. This CDR3 has 14 amino acids. Germline V gives CDR1 DFQATT, CDR2 SNEGSKA (reference sequence). CDR3 protein: CSARDGPITQPQHF. The CDR3, as DNA: TGCAGTGCTAGAGATGGCCCAATCACACAGCCCCAGCATTTT.

This clonotype appeared many times. The chain carries TRBV5-1 and TRBJ2-1; D remains unclear. The CDR3 totals 12 residues. Trimming stripped 1 base from V and 6 bases from J, with 5 bases between. Per germline, CDR1 SGHRS and CDR2 YFSETQ. CDR3 in DNA: TGCGCCAGCAGCTTGTCGACCAATGAGCAGTTCTTC. Protein: CASSLSTNEQFF.

The genes are TRBV6-5 and TRBJ1-1, with TRBD1 identical over 7 bases. CDR3 size: 15 residues. Germline V gives CDR1 MNHEY, CDR2 SVGAGI. Unmatched junction bases numbered 9, after V lost 2 bases and J lost 6 bases. Here the CDR3 DNA reads TGTGCCAGCAGTTACGCCACAGGGGCGAGTCCTGAAGCTTTCTTT. Protein sequence: CASSYATGASPEAFF.

This clonotype was found a few times. This rearrangement joins TRBV12-3 or TRBV12-4 to TRBJ1-1; D gene uncertain. The CDR3 contains 12 residues. The V end lost 3 bases, the J end lost 7 bases, and 9 bases lay between the germline ends. The CDR3 loop reads CASSLFVGEAFF. The CDR3 nucleotides are TGTGCCAGCAGTTTGTTTGTCGGTGAAGCTTTCTTT.

The chain carries TRBV7-6 and TRBJ2-7; D gene ambiguous. Trimming stripped 1 base from V and 6 bases from J, with 22 bases between. CDR1 and CDR2 from the germline V gene are SGHVS and FNYEAQ. There are 17 residues in the CDR3. The CDR3 DNA reads as TGTGCCAGCAGCTTAGTTACGAGTGACTCCGGGCTCGGCGAGCAGTACTTC. Residues: CASSLVTSDSGLGEQYF.

The chain has TRBV5-1 and TRBJ2-3; the D is unclear. CDR3 length: 15 residues. Trimming stripped 1 base from V and 0 bases from J, with 9 bases between. Per the germline V gene, CDR1 is SGHRS and CDR2 is YFSETQ. The CDR3, as DNA: TGCGCCAGCAGCTTGACAAGCAAGAGCACAGATACGCAGTATTTT. Protein sequence: CASSLTSKSTDTQYF.